Listed below are T cell receptor beta chains from one sample, sequenced in a study of blood T cell repertoires in COVID-19. Data came from immunoSEQ multiplex PCR; TCRdb stores just in-frame clones and leaves some out. The sample shows 88,000 or so clones, about 80% of them seen only once. Sequencing was done on a sample of peripheral blood. These TCRs come from an elderly man with acute or convalescent COVID-19. Each CDR3 is given with its conserved first and last residue. The order of the fields is J gene, CDR3 length, V gene, CDR3 protein.

>TRBJ2-3|16|TRBV7-3
CASSLGTSFTADTQYF
>TRBJ1-2|15|TRBV19
CASSIHPSYEYGYTF
>TRBJ1-2|13|TRBV9
CASSKQGYYGYTF
>TRBJ1-5|13|TRBV28
CANRRGPHQPQHF
>TRBJ2-7|13|TRBV30
CALYGPLTYEQYF
>TRBJ2-4|15|TRBV4-2
CASSQDYGNKNIQYF
>TRBJ2-2|16|TRBV7-9
CASSINRDRATGELFF
>TRBJ1-6|14|TRBV9
CASSETGNNSPLHF
>TRBJ1-1|14|TRBV29-1
CSILGQGRSTEAFF
>TRBJ2-3|16|TRBV6-5
CASSYGGGRNTDTQYF
>TRBJ2-7|16|TRBV5-6
CASTTPGTGGSYEQYF
>TRBJ2-7|12|TRBV20-1
CSASWDSYEQYF
>TRBJ1-2|14|TRBV5-8
CASSQRQGALGYTF
>TRBJ2-7|16|TRBV20-1
CSASAPGLGGSYEQYF
>TRBJ1-1|13|TRBV2
CASSTDKNTEAFF
>TRBJ1-2|15|TRBV6-5
CASSYETGSNYGYTF
>TRBJ1-6|14|TRBV28
CASSSGQGRTPLHF
>TRBJ1-2|13|TRBV18
CASSQDRDYGYTF
>TRBJ2-2|15|TRBV7-8
CASSPTSTNTGELFF
>TRBJ1-1|15|TRBV5-1
CASSLLPTGGTEAFF
>TRBJ1-2|14|TRBV25-1
CASSASGYLYGYTF
>TRBJ2-3|15|TRBV6-5
CASSPGGSSTDTQYF
>TRBJ2-7|16|TRBV7-6
CASSSGTGLSSYEQYF
>TRBJ1-2|11|TRBV6-5
CASSPGYGYTF
>TRBJ2-5|15|TRBV7-3
CASSLTSGGQETQYF
>TRBJ1-1|12|TRBV7-6
CASTNMNTEAFF
>TRBJ1-2|14|TRBV5-6
CASSPDRALYGYTF
>TRBJ2-3|13|TRBV19
CASKGLHTDTQYF
>TRBJ1-2|17|TRBV12-5
CASGRRVGEGANYGYTF
>TRBJ1-5|13|TRBV6-6
CASSYGENQPQHF
>TRBJ2-1|15|TRBV15
CATSIPDRVDNEQFF
>TRBJ2-3|16|TRBV2
CASSEWLAGSTDTQYF
>TRBJ1-6|16|TRBV15
CATSRDQAGEGSPLHF
>TRBJ1-5|17|TRBV18
CASSPNSGPQGFQPQHF
>TRBJ2-2|15|TRBV10-3
CAISGLQGNAGELFF
>TRBJ2-3|15|TRBV6-5
CASTPQEGAADTQYF
>TRBJ1-5|16|TRBV19
CASSIIVGRQGEPQHF
>TRBJ2-5|11|TRBV20-1
CSQGSGETQYF
>TRBJ2-7|14|TRBV11-2
CASSLNRDSYEQYF
>TRBJ1-2|14|TRBV5-1
CASSLSTGIYGYTF